This passage covers 10 T cell receptor beta chains from one sample sequenced in a study of blood T cell repertoires in COVID-19. Produced via immunoSEQ multiplex PCR; TCRdb's table is partial and in-frame only. The table records roughly 40,000 clones, around 80% of them present only once. The sequenced sample was peripheral blood. The receptors originated from a man in his 70s with acute or convalescent COVID-19.

The rearrangement uses TRBV5-1 and TRBJ2-7, with a weak D call TRBD1 (5 bases). The V gene lost 4 bases and the J gene lost 0 bases, with 14 bases spanning the gap. The CDR3 runs 15 residues. Germline V CDR1 and CDR2: SGHRS, YFSETQ. CDR3 amino acids: CASSGWTPSSYEQYF. The DNA for the CDR3 is TGCGCCAGCAGCGGATGGACACCGAGCTCCTACGAGCAGTACTTC. Looking up the rest from reference TRBV5-1 and TRBJ2-7 gives the full variable domain: KAGVTQTPRYLIKTRGQQVTLSCSPISGHRSVSWYQQTPGQGLQFLFEYFSETQRNKGNFPGRFSGRQFSNSRSEMNVSTLELGDSALYLCASSGWTPSSYEQYFGPGTRLTVT.

The V gene is TRBV28, the J gene TRBJ1-5; 9 nucleotides line up with TRBD1. The V gene's germline CDR1 is MDHEN and CDR2 SYDVKM. The CDR3 is 15 amino acids. V was clipped by 6 bases and J by 5 bases; unmatched bases: 8. The CDR3 here is CASSSPGQGDQPQHF. CDR3 sequence (DNA): TGTGCCAGCAGCAGTCCGGGACAGGGTGATCAGCCCCAGCATTTT.

The table lists this clone with a count of one. This sequence joins TRBV28 and TRBJ1-2; a possible D gene is TRBD1 (5 bases). CDR3 length: 13 residues. The ends were cut back, 1 base at V and 2 bases at J, with 5 bases in the middle. CDR1 is MDHEN and CDR2 is SYDVKM in the germline V gene. The CDR3 here is CASSLSGNYGYTF. In DNA form, the CDR3 reads TGTGCCAGCAGTTTATCAGGGAACTATGGCTACACCTTC.

The CDR3 loop reads CASTGRANYGYTF. DNA of the CDR3: TGTGCCAGTACAGGGCGAGCTAACTATGGCTACACCTTC. The V and J genes are TRBV3-1 (or the pseudogene TRBV3-2) and TRBJ1-2; weak D call: TRBD1 (6 bases). V lost 9 bases to trimming and J lost 0 bases, with 11 bases between them. CDR3 length equals 13 residues. Germline-derived CDR1 and CDR2 are LGHDT and YNNKEL (reference sequence).

V is TRBV30 and J is TRBJ2-1; D gene unclear. Germline values: CDR1 GTSNPN, CDR2 SVGIG (reference sequence). The CDR3 is made up of 14 amino acids. V lost 3 bases to trimming and J lost 0 bases, with 9 bases between them. The CDR3 loop reads CAWSAASSYNEQFF. CDR3 DNA: TGTGCCTGGAGCGCGGCCAGCTCCTACAATGAGCAGTTCTTC.

This sequence joins TRBV3-1 (or the pseudogene TRBV3-2) and TRBJ2-3; 7 bases line up with TRBD2. Trimming removed 6 bases from V and 11 bases from J; junction bases left unmatched: 11. This CDR3 contains 13 residues. Germline CDR1 is LGHDT and CDR2 is YNNKEL (reference sequence). CDR3: CASSLIRGDRQYF. CDR3 sequence (DNA): TGTGCCAGCAGTCTCATTCGGGGGGACCGGCAGTATTTT.

The chain combines TRBV6-5 with TRBJ1-2, with a tentative D call TRBD1 (6 bases). Germline values: CDR1 MNHEY, CDR2 SVGAGI. The V end lost 0 bases, the J end lost 4 bases, and 9 bases lay between the germline ends. The CDR3 length is 14 residues. The CDR3 DNA reads TGTGCCAGCAGTTACTCGAGGGGGACCTATGGCTACACCTTC. Translated, it gives CASSYSRGTYGYTF.

The chain has TRBV18 and TRBJ1-3; 7 bases fit TRBD1. V trimming: 4 bases; J trimming: 0 bases; junction bases outside the gene matches: 6. Per the germline V gene, CDR1 is KGHSH and CDR2 is LQKENI. This CDR3 contains 16 residues. CDR3 in amino acids: CASSHDRVHSGNTIYF. The CDR3 nucleotides are TGTGCCAGCTCACACGACAGGGTGCACTCTGGAAACACCATATATTTT.

Points on this clone: This CDR3 is also generated by other DNA sequences in the sample. The rearrangement links TRBV19 to TRBJ1-2, with D tentatively TRBD1 (6 bases). CDR3 length equals 15 residues. Trimming stripped 5 bases from V and 1 base from J, with 14 bases between. Germline V gene sequence: CDR1 LNHDA, CDR2 SQIVND (reference sequence). CDR3 in DNA: TGTGCCAGTAGTCGAAGAACAGGGAGTAACTATGGCTACACCTTC. The encoded protein is CASSRRTGSNYGYTF. The entire variable domain, with the rest obtained from reference TRBV19 and TRBJ1-2, is as follows: DGGITQSPKYLFRKEGQNVTLSCEQNLNHDAMYWYRQDPGQGLRLIYYSQIVNDFQKGDIAEGYSVSREKKESFPLTVTSAQKNPTAFYLCASSRRTGSNYGYTFGSGTRLTVV.

This rearrangement joins TRBV3-1 (or the pseudogene TRBV3-2) to TRBJ1-6; 10 nucleotides line up with TRBD1. The CDR3 is 14 residues long. CDR1 is LGHDT, CDR2 YNNKEL, per germline (reference sequence). J lost 9 bases, V lost 4 bases, and 3 bases had no gene match. The CDR3 DNA follows: TGTGCCAGCAGCCCCGGGACAGGGGTTTCACCCCTCCACTTT. This sequence encodes CASSPGTGVSPLHF.